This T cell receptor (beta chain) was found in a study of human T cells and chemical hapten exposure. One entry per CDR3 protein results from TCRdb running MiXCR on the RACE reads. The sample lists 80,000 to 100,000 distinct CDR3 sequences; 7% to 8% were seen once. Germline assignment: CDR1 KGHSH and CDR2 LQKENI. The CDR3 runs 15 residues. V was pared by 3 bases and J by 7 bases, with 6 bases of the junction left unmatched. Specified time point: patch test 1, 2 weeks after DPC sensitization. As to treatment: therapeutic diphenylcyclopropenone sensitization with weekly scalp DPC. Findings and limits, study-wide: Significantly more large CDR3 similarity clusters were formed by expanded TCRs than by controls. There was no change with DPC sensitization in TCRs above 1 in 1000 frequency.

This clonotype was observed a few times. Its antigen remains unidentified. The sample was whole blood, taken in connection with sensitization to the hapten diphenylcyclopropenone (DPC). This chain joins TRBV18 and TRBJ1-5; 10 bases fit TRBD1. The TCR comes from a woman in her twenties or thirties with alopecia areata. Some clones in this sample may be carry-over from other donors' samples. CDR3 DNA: TGTGCCAGCTCACCCTCGACAGGGGGCCGCCAGCCCCAGCATTTT. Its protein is CASSPSTGGRQPQHF.